A single sample gave rise to the 25 T cell receptor beta chains below, sequenced in a study of blood T cell repertoires in COVID-19. Some clones are missing from TCRdb's copy, which holds only in-frame ones; the method was immunoSEQ multiplex PCR. The table lists roughly 63,000 clones, 75% to 90% of them singletons. The material sequenced was peripheral blood. Source of these receptors: a human donor in a cohort sampled during active COVID-19.

V usage is TRBV20-1 and J usage is TRBJ2-7; TRBD1 aligns across 9 bases. CDR3 size: 14 residues. CDR1 DFQATT and CDR2 SNEGSKA come from the germline V gene (reference sequence). The ends lost 3 bases at V and 2 bases at J; junction bases unmatched: 5. CDR3 in DNA: TGCAGTGCTAGTACAGGGGGCAGGCCCTACGAGCAGTACTTC. Translation gives CSASTGGRPYEQYF.

V and J are TRBV11-2 and TRBJ1-2; no reliable D call. V gave up 3 bases and J gave up 2 bases, with 7 bases separating them. The CDR3 contains 13 residues. The V gene's germline CDR1 is SGHAT and CDR2 FQNNGV. This chain's CDR3 is CASSFSRNYGYTF. The DNA for the CDR3 is TGTGCCAGCAGCTTTTCCAGGAACTATGGCTACACCTTC.

This chain uses TRBV3-1 (or the pseudogene TRBV3-2) with TRBJ2-7, with 8 bases that match TRBD1. V gave up 6 bases and J gave up 2 bases; unmatched junction bases: 3. The CDR3 spans 13 residues. Germline lookup yields CDR1 LGHDT and CDR2 YNNKEL (reference sequence). CDR3 nucleotides: TGTGCCAGCAGAACAGGGGGTACCTACGAGCAGTACTTC. Its translation: CASRTGGTYEQYF.

This chain connects TRBV28 to TRBJ2-1; 8 positions match TRBD1. V lost 9 bases to trimming and J lost 8 bases; unmatched junction nucleotides: 15. CDR3 length: 15 amino acids. Germline V lookup: CDR1 MDHEN, CDR2 SYDVKM. DNA for the CDR3: TGTGCCAGTGGGAGGATGGGGACAGGTCAGCATGAGCAGTTCTTC. Encoded protein: CASGRMGTGQHEQFF.

CDR3 bases: TGCGCCAGCAGCCAACCGCGGGACAGTGGAAACACCATATATTTT. Translating it yields CASSQPRDSGNTIYF. The chain joins TRBV4-1 to TRBJ1-3, with TRBD1 matching over 7 bases. In germline, CDR1 is MGHRA, CDR2 YSYEKL. V dropped 2 bases and J dropped 3; count of bases not matched to a gene: 4. The CDR3 has 15 residues.

The genes are TRBV4-3 and TRBJ2-1, with TRBD1 identical over 7 bases. Unmatched junction bases numbered 9, after V lost 0 bases and J lost 4 bases. The germline gives CDR1 LGHNA, CDR2 YSLEER. This CDR3 comprises 17 residues. In nucleotides, the CDR3 is TGCGCCAGCAGCCAAGAAGGGGGCAGGGGTCCTTACAATGAGCAGTTCTTC. It codes for CASSQEGGRGPYNEQFF.

The CDR3 loop reads CASSPTGGYDYGYTF. The CDR3 bases are TGTGCCAGCAGCCCGACAGGGGGCTATGACTATGGCTACACCTTC. The chain employs TRBV3-1 (or the pseudogene TRBV3-2) and TRBJ1-2, with 10 bases identical to TRBD1. The CDR3 loop spans 15 amino acids. CDR1 and CDR2 (germline): LGHDT, YNNKEL (reference sequence). The trim removed 4 bases at V and 3 bases at J, leaving 5 bases unmatched.

The V call is TRBV5-1, the J call TRBJ1-3; D is uncertain. Per the germline V gene, CDR1 is SGHRS and CDR2 is YFSETQ. V dropped 0 bases and J dropped 0 bases, with 7 bases sitting between them. CDR3 length equals 15 residues. CDR3 in DNA: TGCGCCAGCAGCTTGGGCGGGAGCTCTGGAAACACCATATATTTT. As protein: CASSLGGSSGNTIYF.

The V and J genes are TRBV6-1 and TRBJ2-7, with TRBD2 matching 11 bases. Germline trimming cut 3 bases from V and 0 bases from J; bases unmatched to any gene: 10. Germline lookup yields CDR1 MNHNS and CDR2 SASEGT. The CDR3 extends over 18 amino acids. The CDR3: CASSDTSGGIISSYEQYF. The CDR3 DNA reads as TGTGCCAGCAGTGATACTAGCGGGGGCATAATAAGCTCCTACGAGCAGTACTTC.

The chain has TRBV3-1 (or the pseudogene TRBV3-2) and TRBJ2-1; 9 bases map to TRBD2. Germline lookup yields CDR1 LGHDT and CDR2 YNNKEL (reference sequence). The V segment lost 8 bases and the J segment 5 bases; nucleotides outside the gene matches: 7. This CDR3 has 14 amino acids. This chain's CDR3 is CASALAGRHNEQFF. The CDR3 DNA sequence: TGTGCCAGCGCCCTAGCGGGACGACACAATGAGCAGTTCTTC.

The V gene is TRBV18, the J gene TRBJ2-2; 7 positions agree with TRBD2. CDR1 KGHSH and CDR2 LQKENI come from the germline V gene. This CDR3 comprises 16 residues. V shed 3 bases and J 0 bases; nucleotides not matched to a gene: 4. In nucleotides, the CDR3 is TGTGCCAGCTCACCCGGGGCGGGGGCGAACACCGGGGAGCTGTTTTTT. Encoded protein: CASSPGAGANTGELFF.

The V and J genes are TRBV30 and TRBJ2-4; D gene unclear. The CDR3 sequence is 15 residues long. Trimming cost V 2 bases and J 0 bases, with 11 bases left between them. Germline assignment: CDR1 GTSNPN and CDR2 SVGIG (reference sequence). The CDR3 sequence: CAWSHDTIAKNIQYF. The DNA of the CDR3 is TGTGCCTGGAGTCATGATACAATAGCCAAAAACATTCAGTACTTC.

The chain couples TRBV28 to TRBJ1-2; the D gene is possibly TRBD1 (6 bases). The CDR3 extends over 15 amino acids. Trimming shortened V by 4 bases and J by 9 bases, and 21 bases separated the two germline ends. Germline V gives CDR1 MDHEN, CDR2 SYDVKM. The CDR3 DNA follows: TGTGCCAGCAGTTCCACAGGGAGCGGAATGCAGCGCTACACCTTC. It yields the protein CASSSTGSGMQRYTF.

V and J are TRBV6-1 and TRBJ2-7; no reliable D call. Trimming removed 2 bases from V and 2 bases from J, with 4 bases in between. The V gene's germline CDR1 is MNHNS and CDR2 SASEGT. The CDR3 loop spans 12 amino acids. DNA of the CDR3: TGTGCCAGCAGTGAACTAACCTACGAGCAGTACTTC. Translation gives CASSELTYEQYF.

V gene TRBV19 combines with J gene TRBJ1-5; D possibly corresponds to TRBD1 (5 bases). Between the trimmed V and J ends, which lost 4 bases and 4 bases, there was a span of 23 bases. The length of the CDR3 is 18 residues. Germline V lookup: CDR1 LNHDA, CDR2 SQIVND (reference sequence). CDR3 in amino acids: CASSKSGLFGITNQPQHF. CDR3 DNA: TGTGCCAGTAGTAAGTCGGGACTTTTCGGGATTACAAATCAGCCCCAGCATTTT.

V usage is TRBV24-1 and J usage is TRBJ2-7; 11 bases align to TRBD2. V shed 3 bases, J shed 5 bases, and the junction held 8 bases outside the gene matches. Germline V CDR1 and CDR2: KGHDR, SFDVKD. This CDR3 region has 16 residues. The CDR3 bases are TGTGCCACCAGTGATCACCGACTAGCGGGAAGCAACGAGCAGTACTTC. The encoded protein is CATSDHRLAGSNEQYF.

This clone was recorded once. The CDR3 spells CASSSLGAGPQETQYF. The DNA of the CDR3 is TGTGCCAGCAGCTCCCTAGGAGCGGGTCCCCAAGAGACCCAGTACTTC. The chain combines TRBV7-9 with TRBJ2-5, with D perhaps TRBD2 (6 bases). The CDR3 length is 16 residues. Germline V gene lookup returns CDR1 SEHNR and CDR2 FQNEAQ (reference sequence). Between the trimmed V and J ends, which lost 4 bases and 1 base, there was a span of 16 bases.

This clone was seen a handful of times. This chain links TRBV6-1 with TRBJ1-4; a possible D gene is TRBD1 (6 bases). Between the trimmed V and J ends, which lost 2 bases and 1 base, there was a span of 20 bases. Germline V gene lookup returns CDR1 MNHNS and CDR2 SASEGT. CDR3 size: 19 residues. The CDR3 spells CASSERSRGAGRTNEKLFF. The CDR3 nucleotides are TGTGCCAGCAGTGAACGGTCTCGGGGGGCAGGGAGAACTAATGAAAAACTGTTTTTT.

The chain recombines TRBV7-9 with TRBJ1-6; 7 positions match TRBD1. The germline V gene has CDR1 SEHNR and CDR2 FQNEAQ (reference sequence). This CDR3 comprises 14 residues. Unmatched junction bases numbered 7, after V lost 5 bases and J lost 9 bases. DNA for the CDR3: TGTGCCAGCAGCCTTAGACAGGGAGGTTCACCCCTCCACTTT. Its protein product is CASSLRQGGSPLHF.

V usage is TRBV19 and J usage is TRBJ2-3; 7 bases agree with TRBD2. Looked up from germline, CDR1 is LNHDA and CDR2 is SQIVND (reference sequence). The CDR3 contains 15 residues. Losses at the gene ends were 9 bases for V and 3 bases for J; bases not matched to a gene: 12. The CDR3 loop reads CASTRTGGRTDTQYF. As DNA, the CDR3 is TGTGCCAGCACCCGGACCGGGGGGAGGACAGATACGCAGTATTTT.

The genes are TRBV7-2 and TRBJ2-7; D not resolved. This CDR3 spans 11 amino acids. From germline, CDR1 is SGHTA and CDR2 FQGNSA. Trimming removed 5 bases at V and 1 base at J, with 3 bases between. The CDR3 DNA is TGTGCCAGCAGCCCTTCCTACGAGCAGTACTTC. Protein sequence: CASSPSYEQYF.

This sequence joins TRBV7-2 and TRBJ1-1; the D is unclear. This CDR3 is built from 11 residues. V lost 7 bases to trimming and J lost 10 bases, with 13 bases between them. Germline values: CDR1 SGHTA, CDR2 FQGNSA. CDR3 sequence: CASTLGLRAFF. DNA for the CDR3: TGTGCCAGCACCCTTGGGCTAAGAGCTTTCTTT.

V usage is TRBV5-1 and J usage is TRBJ2-7, with a weak D call TRBD1 (6 bases). Germline V lookup: CDR1 SGHRS, CDR2 YFSETQ. The CDR3 is made up of 14 amino acids. The germline V and J ends were trimmed by 6 bases and 2 bases, with 15 bases remaining between them. The CDR3 reads CASTSGRQAYEQYF. The CDR3 DNA reads TGCGCCAGCACCTCGGGGCGACAGGCCTACGAGCAGTACTTC.

The CDR3 is CASSSHRTAVSAEQYF. CDR3 sequence (DNA): TGTGCCAGCAGTTCCCACCGGACAGCCGTATCGGCCGAGCAGTACTTC. The chain uses TRBV6-5 and TRBJ2-7; D perhaps matches TRBD1 (6 bases). Trimming removed 4 bases from V and 6 bases from J, with 22 bases in between. Germline assignment: CDR1 MNHEY and CDR2 SVGAGI. The CDR3 covers 16 residues.

The chain carries TRBV9 and TRBJ2-1; 11 bases match TRBD2. The CDR3 is made up of 16 amino acids. The V gene's germline CDR1 is SGDLS and CDR2 YYNGEE. Trimming at V came to 0 bases and at J to 10 bases, leaving 9 bases not matched to a gene. CDR3 coding DNA: TGTGCCAGCAGCGTAGGAACTAGCGGGAGCACTGTGGAGCAGTTCTTC. Amino acids: CASSVGTSGSTVEQFF.